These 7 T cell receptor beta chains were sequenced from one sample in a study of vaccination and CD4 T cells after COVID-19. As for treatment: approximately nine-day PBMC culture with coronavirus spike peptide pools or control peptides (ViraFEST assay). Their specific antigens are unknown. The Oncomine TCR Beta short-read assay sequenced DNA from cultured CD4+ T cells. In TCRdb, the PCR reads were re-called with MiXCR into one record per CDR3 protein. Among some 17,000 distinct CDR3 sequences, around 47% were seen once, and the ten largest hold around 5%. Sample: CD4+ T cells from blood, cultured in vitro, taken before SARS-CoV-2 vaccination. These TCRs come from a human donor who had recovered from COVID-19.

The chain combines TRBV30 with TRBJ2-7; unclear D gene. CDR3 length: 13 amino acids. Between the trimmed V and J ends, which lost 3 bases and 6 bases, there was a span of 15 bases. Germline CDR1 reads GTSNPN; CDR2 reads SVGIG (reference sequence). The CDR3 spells CAWSTQSSVEQYF. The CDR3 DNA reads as TGTGCCTGGAGCACGCAAAGTTCGGTCGAGCAGTACTTC.

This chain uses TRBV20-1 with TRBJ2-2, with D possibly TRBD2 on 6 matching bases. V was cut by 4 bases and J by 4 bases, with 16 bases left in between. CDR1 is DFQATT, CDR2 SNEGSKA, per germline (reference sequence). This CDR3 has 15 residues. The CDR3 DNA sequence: TGCAGTGCTATTTCCGGGAGTAAGGGCACCGGGGAGCTGTTTTTT. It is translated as CSAISGSKGTGELFF.

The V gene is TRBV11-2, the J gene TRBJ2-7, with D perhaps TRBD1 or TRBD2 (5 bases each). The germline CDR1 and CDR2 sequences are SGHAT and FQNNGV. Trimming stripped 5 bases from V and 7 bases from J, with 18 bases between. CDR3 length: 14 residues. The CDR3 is CASSPGTSIGEQYF. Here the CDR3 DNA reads TGTGCCAGCAGCCCTGGGACCAGCATTGGGGAGCAGTACTTC.

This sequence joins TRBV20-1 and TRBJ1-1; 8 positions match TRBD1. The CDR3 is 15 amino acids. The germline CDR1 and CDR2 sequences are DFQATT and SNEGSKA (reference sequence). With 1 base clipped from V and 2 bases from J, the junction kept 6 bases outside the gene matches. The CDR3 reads CSARARGQGNTEAFF. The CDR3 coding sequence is TGCAGTGCTAGAGCCCGAGGACAGGGAAACACTGAAGCTTTCTTT.

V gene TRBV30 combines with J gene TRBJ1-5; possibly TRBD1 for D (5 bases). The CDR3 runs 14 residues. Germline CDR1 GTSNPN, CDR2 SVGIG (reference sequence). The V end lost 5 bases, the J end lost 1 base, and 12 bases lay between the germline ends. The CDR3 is CAWGEGFSNQPQHF. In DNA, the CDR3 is TGTGCCTGGGGTGAGGGGTTCAGCAATCAGCCCCAGCATTTT.

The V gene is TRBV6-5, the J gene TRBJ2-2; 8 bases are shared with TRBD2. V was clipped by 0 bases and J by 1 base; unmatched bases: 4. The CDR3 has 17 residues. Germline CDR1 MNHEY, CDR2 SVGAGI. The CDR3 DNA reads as TGTGCCAGCAGTTACTCAGGGCTAGCGGGGAACACCGGGGAGCTGTTTTTT. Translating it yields CASSYSGLAGNTGELFF.

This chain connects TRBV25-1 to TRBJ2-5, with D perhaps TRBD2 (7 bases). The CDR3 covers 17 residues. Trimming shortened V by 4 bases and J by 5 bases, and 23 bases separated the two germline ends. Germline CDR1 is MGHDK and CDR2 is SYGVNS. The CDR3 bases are TGTGCCAGCAGTGGGGAATGGGCACGGGGGGCCAGGGAGACCCAGTACTTC. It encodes CASSGEWARGARETQYF.